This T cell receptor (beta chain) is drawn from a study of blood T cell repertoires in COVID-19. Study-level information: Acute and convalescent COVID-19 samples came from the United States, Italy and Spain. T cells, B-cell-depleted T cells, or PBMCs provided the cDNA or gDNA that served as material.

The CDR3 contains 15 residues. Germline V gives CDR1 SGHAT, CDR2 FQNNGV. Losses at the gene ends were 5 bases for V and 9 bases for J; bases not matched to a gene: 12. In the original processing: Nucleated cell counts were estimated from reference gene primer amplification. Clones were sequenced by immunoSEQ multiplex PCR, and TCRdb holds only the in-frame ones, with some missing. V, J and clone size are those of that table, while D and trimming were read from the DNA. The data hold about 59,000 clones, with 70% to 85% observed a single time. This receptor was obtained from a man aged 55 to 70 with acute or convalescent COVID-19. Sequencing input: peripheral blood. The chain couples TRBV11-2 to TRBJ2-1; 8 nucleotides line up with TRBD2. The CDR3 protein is CASSISRLAGREQFF. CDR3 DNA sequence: TGTGCCAGCAGCATTAGTCGGCTAGCGGGCCGTGAGCAGTTCTTC.